Shown below are 5 T cell receptor beta chains from a single sample sequenced in a study of a mutant IDH1 vaccine in newly diagnosed glioma. The time point denotes: week 23, last vaccination. A single vaccine dose contained 300 ug of mutant IDH1 20-mer peptide, and topical imiquimod was used with it. What these receptors recognize is not known. The method was immunoSEQ multiplex PCR; TCRdb's version includes in-frame clones alone and lacks a portion of them. This table holds about 40,000 clones, about 80% found once. The source was PBMCs, collected from a glioma patient whose treatment included an IDH1 peptide vaccine. The receptors here all came from a man between 50 and 59 years old with glioma.

The genes are TRBV5-1 and TRBJ2-1; 7 bases are a match to TRBD2. Unmatched junction bases numbered 6, after V lost 0 bases and J lost 3 bases. The CDR3 is 16 residues long. Germline V gene data show CDR1 as SGHRS and CDR2 as YFSETQ. CDR3 region: CASSLEGWGGYNEQFF. CDR3 in DNA: TGCGCCAGCAGCTTGGAGGGATGGGGGGGCTACAATGAGCAGTTCTTC. The whole variable domain, remainder taken from reference TRBV5-1 and TRBJ2-1, is KAGVTQTPRYLIKTRGQQVTLSCSPISGHRSVSWYQQTPGQGLQFLFEYFSETQRNKGNFPGRFSGRQFSNSRSEMNVSTLELGDSALYLCASSLEGWGGYNEQFFGPGTRLTVL.

V gene TRBV5-1 combines with J gene TRBJ2-2; D is uncertain. CDR1 SGHRS and CDR2 YFSETQ come from the germline V gene. Deletions cut 9 bases from V and 6 bases from J, with 27 bases between. CDR3 size: 17 residues. CDR3 nucleotides: TGCGCCACCCCTTTCACTAAACCTAGTCGAGTCCCCGGGGAGCTGTTTTTT. Its protein is CATPFTKPSRVPGELFF.

This clone has a handful of counts. CDR3 sequence (DNA): TGTGCCAGCAGCCTCGGGGGGGAGAACACCGGGGAGCTGTTTTTT. Translated, it gives CASSLGGENTGELFF. The chain recombines TRBV9 with TRBJ2-2; 8 bases align to TRBD2. Germline CDR1 and CDR2: SGDLS and YYNGEE. With V trimmed by 4 bases and J by 1 base, 3 bases remained unmatched. The CDR3 length is 15 residues.

Worth noting for this clone: A junction end diverges from the germline sequence, so it may reflect a read error. This rearrangement joins TRBV7-7 to TRBJ2-7, with D tentatively TRBD1 (6 bases). The length of the CDR3 is 14 residues. The germline V gene has CDR1 SSHAT and CDR2 FNYEAQ (reference sequence). CDR3 sequence (DNA): TGTGCTAGCAGCCTCCTTGACAGGAGCGACGAGCAGTACTTC. Its translation is CASSLLDRSDEQYF.

The V gene is TRBV30, the J gene TRBJ1-2, with D maybe TRBD1 (6 bases). The CDR3 is made up of 14 amino acids. The V end was cut by 5 bases, the J end by 7 bases, with 20 bases between. Germline CDR1 is GTSNPN and CDR2 is SVGIG (reference sequence). The CDR3 DNA reads TGTGCCTGGGGAGGCAGCCAGGGGTTAGCTGGCTACACCTTC. Translation: CAWGGSQGLAGYTF.